This T cell receptor beta chain appears in the sequencing data of a study of neurological immune-mediated disorders. Whole-study findings and limits: The multiple sclerosis repertoire cluster had no clinical or MRI feature associated with it.

This clonotype was found many times. Its antigen is not identified. TCRdb ran MiXCR on the 5' RACE reads and lists one entry per CDR3 protein. The sample holds approximately 70,000 distinct CDR3 sequences, about 4.2% seen once. The receptor's source is a man between 25 and 39 years old with multiple sclerosis. The sample comprised PBMCs.

The DNA for the CDR3 is TGTGCCTCCCATCCCGGAACGGACTACGAGCAGTACTTC. Translation: CASHPGTDYEQYF. The chain links TRBV10-3 to TRBJ2-7; unclear D gene. This CDR3 comprises 13 residues. In germline, CDR1 is ENHRY, CDR2 SYGVKD. V lost 11 bases and J 3 bases, leaving 17 bases between the germline ends.